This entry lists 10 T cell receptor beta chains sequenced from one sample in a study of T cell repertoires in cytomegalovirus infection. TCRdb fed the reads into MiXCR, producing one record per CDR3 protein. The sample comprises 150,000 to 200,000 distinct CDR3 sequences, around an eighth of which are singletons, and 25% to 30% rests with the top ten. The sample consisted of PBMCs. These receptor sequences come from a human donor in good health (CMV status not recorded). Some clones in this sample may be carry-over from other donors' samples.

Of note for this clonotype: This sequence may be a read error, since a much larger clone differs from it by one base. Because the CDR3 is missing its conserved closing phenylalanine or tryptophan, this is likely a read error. The CDR3 sequence is CASSGQGIANYGYTL. The CDR3 DNA reads TGTGCCAGCAGTGGACAGGGGATAGCAAACTATGGCTACACCCTC. The chain uses TRBV2 and TRBJ1-2, with TRBD1 identical over 8 bases. The CDR3 length is 15 residues. After removal of 4 bases from V and 2 bases from J, the junction contained 6 bases not matched to a gene. Germline values: CDR1 SNHLY, CDR2 FYNNEI.

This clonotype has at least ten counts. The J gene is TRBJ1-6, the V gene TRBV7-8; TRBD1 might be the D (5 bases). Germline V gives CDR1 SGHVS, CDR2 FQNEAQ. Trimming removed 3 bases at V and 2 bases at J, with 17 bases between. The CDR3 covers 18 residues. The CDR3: CASSLRERAGTYNSPLHF. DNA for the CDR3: TGTGCCAGCAGCTTGAGGGAGAGGGCAGGGACCTATAATTCACCCCTCCACTTT. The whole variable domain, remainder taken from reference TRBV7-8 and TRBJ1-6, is GAGVSQSPRYKVAKRGQDVALRCDPISGHVSLFWYQQALGQGPEFLTYFQNEAQLDKSGLPSDRFFAERPEGSVSTLKIQRTQQEDSAVYLCASSLRERAGTYNSPLHFGNGTRLTVT.

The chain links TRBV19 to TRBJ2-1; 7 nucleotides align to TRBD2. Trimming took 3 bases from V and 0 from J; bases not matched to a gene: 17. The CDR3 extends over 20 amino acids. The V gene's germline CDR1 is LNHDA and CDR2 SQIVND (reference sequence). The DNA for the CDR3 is TGTGCCAGTAGTATCGGGCCCTTCTTCGGGGGAGGGAGCTCCTACAATGAGCAGTTCTTC. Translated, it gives CASSIGPFFGGGSSYNEQFF.

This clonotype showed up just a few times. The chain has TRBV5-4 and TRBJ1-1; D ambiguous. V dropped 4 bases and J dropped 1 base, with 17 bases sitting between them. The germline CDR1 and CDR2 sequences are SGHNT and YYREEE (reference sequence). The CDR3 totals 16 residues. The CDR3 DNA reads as TGTGCCAGCAGCCGGGCCAGAGGGTTATCGAACACTGAAGCTTTCTTT. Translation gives CASSRARGLSNTEAFF. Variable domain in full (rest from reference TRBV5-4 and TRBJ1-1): ETGVTQSPTHLIKTRGQQVTLRCSSQSGHNTVSWYQQALGQGPQFIFQYYREEENGRGNFPPRFSGLQFPNYSSELNVNALELDDSALYLCASSRARGLSNTEAFFGQGTRLTVV.

CDR3 sequence (DNA): TGTGCCAGCATAGTAAATCGTGAGGAGACCCAGTACTTC. It encodes CASIVNREETQYF. V gene TRBV2 combines with J gene TRBJ2-5; D is uncertain. The length of the CDR3 is 13 residues. The V end lost 7 bases, the J end lost 5 bases, and 14 bases lay between the germline ends. The V gene's germline CDR1 is SNHLY and CDR2 FYNNEI.

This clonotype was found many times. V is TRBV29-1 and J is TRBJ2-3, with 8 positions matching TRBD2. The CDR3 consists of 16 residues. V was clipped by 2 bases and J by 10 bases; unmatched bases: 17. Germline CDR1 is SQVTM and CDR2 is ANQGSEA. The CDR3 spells CSVELRESGSGSAQYF. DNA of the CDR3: TGCAGCGTTGAACTTCGGGAGAGCGGGAGTGGTTCGGCGCAGTATTTT.

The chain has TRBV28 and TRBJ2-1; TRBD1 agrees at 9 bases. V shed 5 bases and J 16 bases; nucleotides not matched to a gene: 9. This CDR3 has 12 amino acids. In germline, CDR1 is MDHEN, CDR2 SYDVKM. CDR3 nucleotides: TGTGCCAGCAGTGGGACACAGGGGGCGATCTTCTTC. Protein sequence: CASSGTQGAIFF.

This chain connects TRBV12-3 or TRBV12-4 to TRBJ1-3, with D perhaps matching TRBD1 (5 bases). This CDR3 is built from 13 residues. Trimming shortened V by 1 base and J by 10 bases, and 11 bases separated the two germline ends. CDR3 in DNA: TGTGCCAGCAGTTTAGGGGAGGGGAGTACCATATATTTT. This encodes CASSLGEGSTIYF.

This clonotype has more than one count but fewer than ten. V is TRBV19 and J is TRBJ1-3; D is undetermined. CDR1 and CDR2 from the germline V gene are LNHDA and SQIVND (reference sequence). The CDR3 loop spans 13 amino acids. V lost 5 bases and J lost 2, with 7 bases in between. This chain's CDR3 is CASSPAPGNTIYF. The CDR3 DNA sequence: TGTGCCAGTAGTCCGGCGCCTGGAAACACCATATATTTT.

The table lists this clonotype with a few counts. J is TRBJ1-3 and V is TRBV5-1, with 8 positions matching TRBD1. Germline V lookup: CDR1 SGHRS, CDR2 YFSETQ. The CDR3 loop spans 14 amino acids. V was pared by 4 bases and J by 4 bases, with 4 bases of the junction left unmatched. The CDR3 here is CASSEGQGGNTIYF. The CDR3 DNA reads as TGCGCCAGCAGCGAAGGACAGGGAGGAAACACCATATATTTT.